This passage covers 18 T cell receptor beta chains from one sample sequenced in a study of T cells in Graves' hyperthyroidism and ophthalmopathy. From RNA transcripts, TCR beta CDR3 regions were amplified. The study used the HTBI primer set for a first-round RT-PCR of the TCR CDR3. TCRdb ran MiXCR on the multiplex PCR reads and lists one entry per CDR3 protein. Of hundreds of thousands of distinct CDR3 sequences in the sample, approximately 15% were seen once. The sequenced sample consisted of blood. These receptors all come from a woman aged 45-59 years with Graves' ophthalmopathy.

This clonotype was counted ten times or more. The J gene is TRBJ1-4, the V gene TRBV10-3; no clear D gene. Per the germline V gene, CDR1 is ENHRY and CDR2 is SYGVKD. CDR3 size: 13 residues. Trimming shortened V by 4 bases and J by 2 bases, and 5 bases separated the two germline ends. In nucleotides, the CDR3 is TGTGCCATCAGTGGGACCACTAATGAAAAACTGTTTTTT. It encodes CAISGTTNEKLFF.

This clonotype has a count of ten or more. This chain links TRBV5-1 with TRBJ1-5; 8 bases are a match to TRBD1. CDR3 length equals 16 residues. Germline V CDR1 and CDR2: SGHRS, YFSETQ. V was pared by 0 bases and J by 3 bases, with 5 bases of the junction left unmatched. The CDR3 spells CASSLGGQGSNQPQHF. As DNA, the CDR3 is TGCGCCAGCAGCTTGGGAGGACAGGGTTCCAATCAGCCCCAGCATTTT.

This clonotype has ten or more counts. The V and J genes are TRBV5-1 and TRBJ2-7; 7 positions agree with TRBD2. CDR1 and CDR2 (germline): SGHRS, YFSETQ. V lost 7 bases, J lost 1 base, and 11 bases stayed unmatched. The CDR3 loop spans 15 amino acids. As DNA, the CDR3 is TGCGCCAGCTGCAGACTAGCCGCAGATTCCTACGAGCAGTACTTC. Encoded protein: CASCRLAADSYEQYF.

This clonotype was observed a few times. The chain employs TRBV20-1 and TRBJ1-1; tentative D call: TRBD1 (6 bases). The ends were cut back, 6 bases at V and 0 bases at J, with 14 bases in the middle. This CDR3 comprises 14 residues. The germline V gene has CDR1 DFQATT and CDR2 SNEGSKA (reference sequence). This chain's CDR3 is CSAVDRTLNTEAFF. The CDR3 bases are TGCAGTGCCGTAGACAGGACTTTGAACACTGAAGCTTTCTTT.

This clonotype has at least ten counts. This sequence joins TRBV20-1 and TRBJ2-1, with TRBD1 as a possible D gene (6 bases). CDR3 length: 14 amino acids. Germline V gives CDR1 DFQATT, CDR2 SNEGSKA (reference sequence). Trimming pared 6 bases from V and 0 bases from J, leaving 12 bases between. CDR3 nucleotides: TGCAGTGCCAGACCGGGACACTCCTACAATGAGCAGTTCTTC. Amino acids: CSARPGHSYNEQFF.

The gene calls are TRBV5-1 and TRBJ2-1; 12 bases are a match to TRBD2. Trimming removed 0 bases from V and 3 bases from J; junction bases left unmatched: 4. The germline V gene encodes CDR1 SGHRS and CDR2 YFSETQ. The CDR3 is 17 amino acids. The CDR3 spells CASSLGLAGGHYNEQFF. CDR3 in DNA: TGCGCCAGCAGCTTGGGGCTAGCGGGAGGGCACTACAATGAGCAGTTCTTC.

There are many counts of this clonotype. The chain uses TRBV25-1 and TRBJ2-7; 8 nucleotides line up with TRBD2. After removal of 10 bases from V and 4 bases from J, the junction contained 3 bases not matched to a gene. The germline V gene encodes CDR1 MGHDK and CDR2 SYGVNS. CDR3 length: 11 amino acids. The CDR3: CATGGTYEQYF. CDR3 in DNA: TGTGCCACGGGGGGGACGTACGAGCAGTACTTC.

This chain uses TRBV7-9 with TRBJ1-1; D gene ambiguous. V was shortened by 5 bases and J by 7 bases, with 8 bases between the two germline ends. The CDR3 has 11 amino acids. The germline V gene encodes CDR1 SEHNR and CDR2 FQNEAQ (reference sequence). The CDR3 sequence is CASSPDREAFF. The DNA for the CDR3 is TGTGCCAGCAGCCCCGACCGTGAAGCTTTCTTT.

In this sample, this clonotype turned up many times. The gene calls are TRBV11-2 and TRBJ2-1; 8 positions match TRBD1. V shed 5 bases and J 4 bases; nucleotides not matched to a gene: 4. Germline assignment: CDR1 SGHAT and CDR2 FQNNGV. The CDR3 spans 14 residues. CDR3 sequence (DNA): TGTGCCAGCAGCGGACAGGGCCCATACAATGAGCAGTTCTTC. Translating gives CASSGQGPYNEQFF.

This clonotype was counted between two and nine times. The chain joins TRBV10-3 to TRBJ2-7, with 13 bases that match TRBD2. J lost 2 bases, V lost 1 base, and 5 bases had no gene match. The CDR3 spans 17 residues. Germline CDR1 reads ENHRY; CDR2 reads SYGVKD. The CDR3 here is CAISEWTGLAGPYEQYF. CDR3 DNA sequence: TGTGCCATCAGTGAGTGGACGGGACTAGCGGGACCCTACGAGCAGTACTTC.

Note on this clonotype: The junction differs from germline at one of its ends, possibly a read error. The chain uses TRBV28 and TRBJ1-1; 8 nucleotides align to TRBD1. Germline CDR1 is MDHEN and CDR2 is SYDVKM. CDR3 size: 15 residues. The CDR3 loop is CASRLTGARNTEAYF. In nucleotides, the CDR3 is TGTGCCAGCAGACTGACAGGGGCGAGGAACACTGAAGCTTACTTT.

The chain employs TRBV2 and TRBJ2-1; TRBD1 or TRBD2 may be the D gene (5 bases each). Germline assignment: CDR1 SNHLY and CDR2 FYNNEI. With 8 bases removed from V and 12 bases from J, the gap between germline ends came to 17 bases. The CDR3 is 12 residues long. CDR3 in amino acids: CASVSSGSWQFF. CDR3 bases: TGTGCCAGCGTATCCTCAGGGAGCTGGCAGTTCTTC. Full variable domain (outside the CDR3, taken from reference TRBV2 and TRBJ2-1): EPEVTQTPSHQVTQMGQEVILRCVPISNHLYFYWYRQILGQKVEFLVSFYNNEISEKSEIFDDQFSVERPDGSNFTLKIRSTKLEDSAMYFCASVSSGSWQFFGPGTRLTVL.

The chain has TRBV6-1 and TRBJ1-1, with D perhaps matching TRBD1 (5 bases). Trimming removed 6 bases from V and 1 base from J, with 12 bases in between. This CDR3 comprises 14 residues. Germline assignment: CDR1 MNHNS and CDR2 SASEGT. The chain's CDR3 is CASSQGLRNTEAFF. In nucleotides, the CDR3 is TGTGCCAGCAGCCAGGGACTGCGGAACACTGAAGCTTTCTTT.

In this sample, this clonotype turned up many times. V is TRBV5-6 and J is TRBJ2-5; D gene ambiguous. V was clipped by 4 bases and J by 5 bases, with 18 bases between them. This CDR3 region has 15 residues. The germline gives CDR1 SGHDT, CDR2 YYEEEE. CDR3 sequence: CASSPVRLTSETQYF. CDR3 bases: TGTGCCAGCAGCCCGGTCCGACTTACTTCGGAGACCCAGTACTTC.

This clonotype was seen a handful of times. The J gene is TRBJ2-1, the V gene TRBV12-5; no clear D gene. Germline CDR1 is LGHNT and CDR2 is FRNRAP. There are 11 residues in the CDR3. Trimming took off 5 bases at V and 6 bases at J, with 5 bases between the two ends. CDR3 residues: CASGQLNEQFF. CDR3 DNA sequence: TGTGCTAGTGGTCAGCTCAATGAGCAGTTCTTC.

In this sample, this clonotype turned up once. The chain is built from TRBV25-1 and TRBJ1-5; 11 bases are a match to TRBD1. V shed 8 bases and J 2 bases; nucleotides not matched to a gene: 11. The germline CDR1 and CDR2 sequences are MGHDK and SYGVNS. The CDR3 spans 17 residues. CDR3: CASSGTGGRFGNQPQHF. The CDR3 region has the DNA TGTGCCAGCTCCGGGACAGGGGGGAGATTTGGCAATCAGCCCCAGCATTTT.

In its sample, this clonotype was seen many times. The gene calls are TRBV4-3 and TRBJ1-1; 9 bases agree with TRBD1. CDR1 and CDR2 from the germline V gene are LGHNA and YSLEER. The CDR3 is made up of 15 amino acids. Losses at the gene ends were 3 bases for V and 0 bases for J; bases not matched to a gene: 2. CDR3 loop: CASSQGQGMNTEAFF. CDR3 bases: TGCGCCAGCAGCCAGGGACAGGGAATGAACACTGAAGCTTTCTTT.

At least ten counts were recorded for this clonotype. Here the CDR3 DNA reads TGCGCCAGCACCGACATGGGGGTGACCTACAATGAGCAGTTCTTC. It codes for CASTDMGVTYNEQFF. The chain couples TRBV5-1 to TRBJ2-1; D may be TRBD1 or TRBD2 (5 bases each). The V end lost 6 bases, the J end lost 2 bases, and 15 bases lay between the germline ends. CDR1 and CDR2 (germline): SGHRS, YFSETQ. This CDR3 is built from 15 residues. Drawing the rest from reference TRBV5-1 and TRBJ2-1, the complete variable domain is KAGVTQTPRYLIKTRGQQVTLSCSPISGHRSVSWYQQTPGQGLQFLFEYFSETQRNKGNFPGRFSGRQFSNSRSEMNVSTLELGDSALYLCASTDMGVTYNEQFFGPGTRLTVL.